The 10 T cell receptor beta chains below were found in one sample sequenced in a study of shared clonotypes between healthy human individuals. TCRdb's copy holds only in-frame clones and misses some; the assay was immunoSEQ multiplex PCR. The sample carries around 700,000 clones, around 72% recorded once. Sequencing was performed on memory CD4+ T cells sorted from blood. Subset specified: CD45RA-negative fraction. These receptors were collected from a woman in her 30s in good health.

The chain has TRBV7-9 and TRBJ2-3; TRBD2 is a possible D gene (5 bases). From germline, CDR1 is SEHNR and CDR2 FQNEAQ (reference sequence). The CDR3 spans 15 residues. The V and J ends lost 4 bases and 2 bases respectively, with 13 bases between them. The CDR3 here is CASSSGSATTDTQYF. The CDR3, as DNA: TGTGCCAGCAGCTCTGGTAGCGCGACCACAGATACGCAGTATTTT.

This CDR3 reads CASSMGRLTNYGYTF. The CDR3 nucleotides are TGTGCCAGTAGTATGGGACGACTTACTAACTATGGCTACACCTTC. This chain connects TRBV19 to TRBJ1-2; the D gene is possibly TRBD1 (5 bases). The length of the CDR3 is 15 residues. Germline loops: CDR1 LNHDA, CDR2 SQIVND (reference sequence). V lost 3 bases, J lost 0 bases, and 11 bases lay in between. The variable domain in full, with the rest retrieved from reference TRBV19 and TRBJ1-2, is DGGITQSPKYLFRKEGQNVTLSCEQNLNHDAMYWYRQDPGQGLRLIYYSQIVNDFQKGDIAEGYSVSREKKESFPLTVTSAQKNPTAFYLCASSMGRLTNYGYTFGSGTRLTVV.

Regarding this clone: This sample includes further DNA sequences coding for the same CDR3. J is TRBJ1-4 and V is TRBV18, with 7 bases aligning to TRBD1. Germline V lookup: CDR1 KGHSH, CDR2 LQKENI. The CDR3 runs to 15 residues. Trimming took 3 bases from V and 6 from J; bases not matched to a gene: 7. The CDR3: CASSPRQGVYEKLFF. In DNA, the CDR3 is TGTGCCAGCTCACCCCGACAGGGTGTTTATGAAAAACTGTTTTTT.

This chain joins TRBV7-2 and TRBJ1-5; D is possibly TRBD1 (5 bases). Germline values: CDR1 SGHTA, CDR2 FQGNSA. Deletions cut 4 bases from V and 1 base from J, with 14 bases between. This CDR3 spans 16 amino acids. CDR3 amino acids: CASSSYGGMSNQPQHF. The CDR3 DNA sequence: TGTGCCAGCAGCTCATATGGGGGAATGAGCAATCAGCCCCAGCATTTT.

The chain has TRBV10-2 and TRBJ2-3; TRBD1 or TRBD2 may be the D gene (5 bases each). Germline assignment: CDR1 WSHSY and CDR2 SAAADI. This CDR3 region has 15 residues. The germline V and J ends were trimmed by 5 bases and 4 bases, with 16 bases remaining between them. DNA of the CDR3: TGCGCCAGCAGTCACGAACTTCGAGGGGCAGATACGCAGTATTTT. Translating it yields CASSHELRGADTQYF.

A remark on this clone: Other DNA sequences of this sample code for an identical CDR3. The rearrangement uses TRBV4-2 and TRBJ2-5; TRBD2 might be the D (6 bases). Trimming left V 0 bases short and J 4 bases short, with 9 bases between. Germline assignment: CDR1 LGHNA and CDR2 YNFKEQ. The CDR3 spans 14 residues. The CDR3 spells CASSQEGGAETQYF. In DNA form, the CDR3 reads TGTGCCAGCAGCCAAGAAGGAGGGGCAGAGACCCAGTACTTC.

The chain couples TRBV2 to TRBJ1-2; no definite D call. The CDR3 runs 17 residues. The ends were cut back, 2 bases at V and 4 bases at J, with 20 bases in the middle. CDR1 SNHLY and CDR2 FYNNEI come from the germline V gene. The CDR3 here is CASSELRSVSQSYGYTF. As DNA, the CDR3 is TGTGCCAGCAGTGAATTGAGGTCCGTCAGTCAATCCTATGGCTACACCTTC.

This clone was recorded only once. This chain uses TRBV5-1 with TRBJ2-1; 8 nucleotides line up with TRBD2. Looked up from germline, CDR1 is SGHRS and CDR2 is YFSETQ. J was trimmed by 5 bases and V by 0 bases; bases with no gene match: 19. The CDR3 loop spans 20 amino acids. CDR3 nucleotides: TGCGCCAGCAGCTTGGCCCCGGTCCGTACCGGGAGGGCCAGGAACAATGAGCAGTTCTTC. It translates to CASSLAPVRTGRARNNEQFF.

This clone was found once. The chain joins TRBV4-1 to TRBJ1-3; a possible D gene is TRBD1 (5 bases). With 3 bases removed from V and 2 bases from J, the gap between germline ends came to 17 bases. The CDR3 length is 17 residues. From germline, CDR1 is MGHRA and CDR2 YSYEKL. This chain's CDR3 is CASSHRWVQGTGNTIYF. DNA for the CDR3: TGCGCCAGCAGCCACCGATGGGTCCAGGGCACTGGAAACACCATATATTTT.

This chain links TRBV21-1 with TRBJ1-5; the table names TRBD1, a call not compared with the DNA. TRBV21-1 is termed a pseudogene. The CDR3 extends over 13 amino acids. In nucleotides, the CDR3 is TGTGCCAGCACGGAAGGGGGCTGTCAGCCCCAGCATTTT. The encoded protein is CASTEGGCQPQHF.